Shown below are 11 T cell receptor beta chains from a single sample sequenced in a study of blood T cell repertoires in COVID-19 (dated by TCRdb to about 2020). Libraries were constructed by the immunoSEQ multiplex PCR assay. Entries here come from immuneACCESS through TCRdb and include only in-frame sequences with V and J called. Some clones fail to appear in such tables; in the studies checked, an unresolved V gene covers under half of the shortfall, and the cause of the remainder is unknown. This sample has hundreds of thousands of clones in its table, and around 90% of those were observed once. The ten biggest clones cover about 0.74% of the sample. The specimen sequenced was peripheral blood. The source is a young woman with acute or convalescent COVID-19.

The gene calls are TRBV19 and TRBJ1-2; D unresolved. From germline, CDR1 is LNHDA and CDR2 SQIVND (reference sequence). The CDR3 has 12 residues. V dropped 5 bases and J dropped 8 bases, with 12 bases sitting between them. CDR3 residues: CASSGSVGGYTF. CDR3 nucleotide sequence: TGTGCCAGTAGTGGGTCAGTGGGCGGCTACACCTTC.

This clone showed up just a few times. The chain uses TRBV7-9 and TRBJ2-7; D perhaps matches TRBD2 (5 bases). The CDR3 covers 11 residues. Germline V gives CDR1 SEHNR, CDR2 FQNEAQ (reference sequence). V was shortened by 3 bases and J by 6 bases, with 6 bases between the two germline ends. The CDR3 protein is CASSLSGEQYF. The CDR3 nucleotides read TGTGCCAGCAGCTTGAGCGGCGAGCAGTACTTC.

The chain couples TRBV6-2 or TRBV6-3 to TRBJ1-5, with D possibly TRBD1 on 6 matching bases. Trimming pared 5 bases from V and 4 bases from J, leaving 6 bases between. CDR1 and CDR2 (germline): MNHEY, SVGEGT. The CDR3 has 12 residues. CDR3 in DNA: TGTGCCAGCAGTACAGGGAATCAGCCCCAGCATTTT. Residues: CASSTGNQPQHF.

The chain employs TRBV12-3 or TRBV12-4 and TRBJ1-5, with D hard to call. The CDR3 runs 13 residues. V gave up 2 bases and J gave up 7 bases, with 9 bases separating them. The CDR3 spells CASSLSQYQPQHF. The DNA of the CDR3 is TGTGCCAGCAGTTTATCGCAGTACCAGCCCCAGCATTTT.

This chain links TRBV7-9 with TRBJ1-1, with a tentative D call TRBD1 (6 bases). The length of the CDR3 is 15 residues. Per germline, CDR1 SEHNR and CDR2 FQNEAQ (reference sequence). Trimming removed 5 bases at V and 4 bases at J, with 17 bases between. The CDR3 region has the DNA TGTGCCAGCAGCCCCGCCGGGACAACGGGCACTGAAGCTTTCTTT. Its protein is CASSPAGTTGTEAFF.

The V gene is TRBV28, the J gene TRBJ1-4; 9 bases align to TRBD1. This CDR3 spans 14 amino acids. CDR1 and CDR2 from the germline V gene are MDHEN and SYDVKM. V lost 8 bases to trimming and J lost 8 bases; unmatched junction nucleotides: 9. CDR3 sequence: CASGTGGADEKLFF. CDR3 nucleotides: TGTGCCAGCGGAACAGGGGGCGCGGACGAAAAACTGTTTTTT.

J is TRBJ2-7 and V is TRBV13, with 8 bases identical to TRBD1. Trimming took 3 bases from V and 4 from J; bases not matched to a gene: 8. CDR1 and CDR2 from the germline V gene are PRHDT and FYEKMQ (reference sequence). CDR3 length: 15 amino acids. The CDR3 reads CASSFQQGASYEQYF. DNA of the CDR3: TGTGCCAGCAGCTTCCAGCAGGGGGCTAGTTACGAGCAGTACTTC.

This clone was counted between two and nine times. The chain joins TRBV7-9 to TRBJ1-1; tentatively, D is TRBD1 (5 bases). This CDR3 contains 10 residues. Germline V gene data show CDR1 as SEHNR and CDR2 as FQNEAQ (reference sequence). V was shortened by 7 bases and J by 10 bases, with 10 bases between the two germline ends. The CDR3 nucleotides are TGTGCCAGCACCCAAAGGGGAGCTTTCTTT. Translation: CASTQRGAFF.

The CDR3 nucleotides are TGTGCCAGTAGTACCCTTCTGACAGGGGGTAATTCACCCCTCCACTTT. It specifies CASSTLLTGGNSPLHF. This sequence joins TRBV19 and TRBJ1-6; TRBD1 agrees at 9 bases. The CDR3 has 16 amino acids. CDR1 is LNHDA and CDR2 is SQIVND in the germline V gene (reference sequence). J gave up 6 bases and V 4 bases, and 7 bases lay outside the gene matches.

This clone was detected once. CDR3 loop: CASSFIGGAGELFF. The CDR3 DNA reads as TGTGCCAGCAGCTTCATCGGGGGTGCCGGGGAGCTGTTTTTT. V usage is TRBV7-9 and J usage is TRBJ2-2, with D perhaps matching TRBD2 (6 bases). CDR1 is SEHNR, CDR2 FQNEAQ, per germline (reference sequence). The germline V and J ends were trimmed by 3 bases and 6 bases, with 11 bases remaining between them. The CDR3 totals 14 residues.

The chain employs TRBV20-1 and TRBJ1-5; TRBD1 matches 7 bases. CDR3 length: 15 residues. V lost 3 bases and J lost 2; bases outside the gene matches: 7. Looked up from germline, CDR1 is DFQATT and CDR2 is SNEGSKA (reference sequence). In DNA, the CDR3 is TGCAGTGCTAGTGGTCGTCAGGGGGGCAATCAGCCCCAGCATTTT. It yields the protein CSASGRQGGNQPQHF.